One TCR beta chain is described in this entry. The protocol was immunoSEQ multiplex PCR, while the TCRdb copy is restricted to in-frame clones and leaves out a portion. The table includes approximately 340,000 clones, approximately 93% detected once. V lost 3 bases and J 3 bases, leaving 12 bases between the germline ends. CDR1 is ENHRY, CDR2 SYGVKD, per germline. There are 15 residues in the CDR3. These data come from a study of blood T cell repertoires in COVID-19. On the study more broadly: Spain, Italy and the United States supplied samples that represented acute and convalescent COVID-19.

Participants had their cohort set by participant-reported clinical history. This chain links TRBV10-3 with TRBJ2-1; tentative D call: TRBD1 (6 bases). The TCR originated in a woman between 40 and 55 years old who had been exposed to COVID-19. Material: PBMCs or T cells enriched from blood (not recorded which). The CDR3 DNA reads TGTGCCATCAGTGACGCCACAGGGAACTACAATGAGCAGTTCTTC. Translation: CAISDATGNYNEQFF.